Listed below are T cell receptor beta chains from one sample, sequenced in a study of blood T cell repertoires in COVID-19. Sequenced by immunoSEQ multiplex PCR; TCRdb stores in-frame clones only, minus some. The sample yields 330,000 or so clones, about 92% seen once. Material: peripheral blood. These receptors all stem from an older woman with COVID-19, enrolled during active disease. Each CDR3 is given with its conserved first and last residue. Fields, in order: V gene, clone size, D gene, J gene, CDR3 protein, CDR3 DNA. A D gene is named only where the DNA matches it firmly. The size field is filled for only some rows; it gives once, few, many or a size class.

v_call: TRBV9
clone_size: few
d_call: TRBD1
j_call: TRBJ2-1
cdr3_aa: CASSVQGQGNNEQFF
cdr3_nt: TGTGCCAGCAGCGTTCAGGGACAGGGTAACAATGAGCAGTTCTTC

v_call: TRBV15
clone_size: NA
d_call: TRBD1
j_call: TRBJ2-5
cdr3_aa: CATSRYLDRETQYF
cdr3_nt: TGTGCCACCAGTAGGTACCTGGACAGGGAGACCCAGTACTTC

v_call: TRBV7-9
clone_size: NA
d_call: TRBD1
j_call: TRBJ2-7
cdr3_aa: CASSISRGRWNEQYF
cdr3_nt: TGTGCCAGCAGCATTTCCAGGGGGCGTTGGAACGAGCAGTACTTC

v_call: TRBV28
clone_size: NA
d_call: NA
j_call: TRBJ1-2
cdr3_aa: CASSFSQGGIGYGYTF
cdr3_nt: TGTGCCAGCAGTTTCTCTCAAGGGGGAATAGGCTATGGCTACACCTTC

v_call: TRBV4-1
clone_size: once
d_call: TRBD1
j_call: TRBJ2-5
cdr3_aa: CASSQVGTGGGETQYF
cdr3_nt: TGCGCCAGCAGCCAAGTAGGGACAGGGGGAGGAGAGACCCAGTACTTC

v_call: TRBV3-1/TRBV3-2
clone_size: NA
d_call: NA
j_call: TRBJ1-3
cdr3_aa: CASSQIQGNTIYF
cdr3_nt: TGTGCCAGCAGCCAAATTCAAGGAAACACCATATATTTT

v_call: TRBV5-1
clone_size: NA
d_call: NA
j_call: TRBJ2-7
cdr3_aa: CASRGQPSTPSYEQYF
cdr3_nt: TGCGCCAGCAGAGGACAGCCTTCCACCCCATCCTACGAGCAGTACTTC

v_call: TRBV9
clone_size: NA
d_call: TRBD1
j_call: TRBJ1-5
cdr3_aa: CASSESGQGFQPQHF
cdr3_nt: TGTGCCAGCAGCGAATCTGGACAGGGATTCCAGCCCCAGCATTTT

v_call: TRBV25-1
clone_size: once
d_call: NA
j_call: TRBJ1-1
cdr3_aa: CASRRTNTEAFF
cdr3_nt: TGTGCCAGCAGAAGAACTAACACTGAAGCTTTCTTT

v_call: TRBV7-3
clone_size: NA
d_call: NA
j_call: TRBJ1-2
cdr3_aa: CASSLGPGPNYGYTF
cdr3_nt: TGTGCCAGCAGCTTAGGGCCAGGCCCTAACTATGGCTACACCTTC

v_call: TRBV6-6
clone_size: once
d_call: NA
j_call: TRBJ1-1
cdr3_aa: CASSYSGGNTEAFF
cdr3_nt: TGTGCCAGCAGTTACTCGGGAGGGAACACTGAAGCTTTCTTT

v_call: TRBV18
clone_size: NA
d_call: TRBD1
j_call: TRBJ1-1
cdr3_aa: CASSLGTVGNTEAFF
cdr3_nt: TGTGCCAGCTCACTAGGGACAGTCGGGAACACTGAAGCTTTCTTT

v_call: TRBV5-1
clone_size: NA
d_call: NA
j_call: TRBJ2-2
cdr3_aa: CASSLGLTNTGELFF
cdr3_nt: TGCGCCAGCAGCTTGGGACTAACGAACACCGGGGAGCTGTTTTTT

v_call: TRBV19
clone_size: few
d_call: TRBD1
j_call: TRBJ1-6
cdr3_aa: CASSTRQGDNSPLHF
cdr3_nt: TGTGCCAGTAGTACGAGACAGGGTGACAATTCACCCCTCCACTTT

v_call: TRBV6-6
clone_size: once
d_call: NA
j_call: TRBJ2-5
cdr3_aa: CASRPGVAETQYF
cdr3_nt: TGTGCCAGCAGACCGGGAGTTGCAGAGACCCAGTACTTC

v_call: TRBV19
clone_size: once
d_call: NA
j_call: TRBJ1-2
cdr3_aa: CASRIQGPEAGYTF
cdr3_nt: TGTGCCAGTAGGATTCAGGGTCCTGAGGCTGGCTACACCTTC

v_call: TRBV7-3
clone_size: few
d_call: NA
j_call: TRBJ1-4
cdr3_aa: CASFRRGALLTNEKLFF
cdr3_nt: TGTGCTTCCTTTCGGCGGGGGGCTTTGTTAACTAATGAAAAACTGTTTTTT

v_call: TRBV6-7
clone_size: NA
d_call: TRBD1
j_call: TRBJ1-6
cdr3_aa: CASSRTRTGRNSPLHF
cdr3_nt: TGTGCCAGCAGTCGAACGCGGACAGGCCGTAATTCACCCCTCCACTTT

v_call: TRBV11-2
clone_size: NA
d_call: NA
j_call: TRBJ2-7
cdr3_aa: CASSSLGHYEQYF
cdr3_nt: TGTGCCAGCAGCTCCTTAGGACACTACGAGCAGTACTTC

v_call: TRBV5-1
clone_size: once
d_call: TRBD1
j_call: TRBJ1-1
cdr3_aa: CASSLDRGKVKNTEAFF
cdr3_nt: TGCGCCAGCAGCTTGGACAGGGGGAAAGTGAAGAACACTGAAGCTTTCTTT

v_call: TRBV7-9
clone_size: NA
d_call: TRBD1
j_call: TRBJ1-2
cdr3_aa: CASDRKGGNYGYTF
cdr3_nt: TGTGCCAGCGATCGGAAAGGGGGCAACTATGGCTACACCTTC

v_call: TRBV5-4
clone_size: NA
d_call: NA
j_call: TRBJ1-2
cdr3_aa: CASSLDQGIDGYTF
cdr3_nt: TGTGCCAGCAGCTTGGACCAGGGTATTGATGGCTACACCTTC

v_call: TRBV19
clone_size: NA
d_call: NA
j_call: TRBJ1-5
cdr3_aa: CASSIGRGAPNQPQHF
cdr3_nt: TGTGCCAGTAGTATAGGACGGGGGGCGCCCAATCAGCCCCAGCATTTT

v_call: TRBV18
clone_size: NA
d_call: NA
j_call: TRBJ2-7
cdr3_aa: CASSPSSKEQYF
cdr3_nt: TGTGCCAGCTCACCATCCAGTAAGGAGCAGTACTTC

v_call: TRBV15
clone_size: NA
d_call: NA
j_call: TRBJ1-5
cdr3_aa: CATSRDSGVQPQHF
cdr3_nt: TGTGCCACCAGCAGAGATTCGGGGGTACAGCCCCAGCATTTT

v_call: TRBV6-5
clone_size: once
d_call: TRBD1
j_call: TRBJ2-1
cdr3_aa: CASSYSRQGPYNEQFF
cdr3_nt: TGTGCCAGCAGTTACTCTCGACAGGGGCCCTACAATGAGCAGTTCTTC

v_call: TRBV2
clone_size: NA
d_call: TRBD1
j_call: TRBJ1-5
cdr3_aa: CASSGTGEQPQHF
cdr3_nt: TGTGCCAGCAGTGGGACAGGGGAACAGCCCCAGCATTTT

v_call: TRBV13
clone_size: NA
d_call: TRBD1
j_call: TRBJ1-2
cdr3_aa: CASSFRGGQGFGYTF
cdr3_nt: TGTGCCAGCAGCTTCAGAGGGGGACAGGGGTTTGGCTACACCTTC

v_call: TRBV9
clone_size: NA
d_call: TRBD1
j_call: TRBJ1-2
cdr3_aa: CASSGTRGTDPKVNYGYTF
cdr3_nt: TGTGCCAGCAGCGGCACCAGGGGGACTGACCCGAAGGTTAACTATGGCTACACCTTC

v_call: TRBV6-2/TRBV6-3
clone_size: once
d_call: TRBD1
j_call: TRBJ2-1
cdr3_aa: CASSGGGTGESEQFF
cdr3_nt: TGTGCCAGCAGTGGGGGAGGGACAGGGGAGAGTGAGCAGTTCTTC

v_call: TRBV30
clone_size: NA
d_call: TRBD1
j_call: TRBJ1-6
cdr3_aa: CAWRNTRDRDNSPLHF
cdr3_nt: TGTGCCTGGAGGAATACACGGGACAGAGATAATTCACCCCTCCACTTT

v_call: TRBV6-6
clone_size: few
d_call: NA
j_call: TRBJ2-3
cdr3_aa: CASTGLPADTQYF
cdr3_nt: TGTGCCAGTACGGGTCTTCCGGCAGATACGCAGTATTTT

v_call: TRBV5-1
clone_size: once
d_call: NA
j_call: TRBJ2-6
cdr3_aa: CASSLQFGSGANVLTF
cdr3_nt: TGCGCCAGCAGCTTGCAGTTTGGCTCTGGGGCCAACGTCCTGACTTTC

v_call: TRBV6-6
clone_size: NA
d_call: NA
j_call: TRBJ1-1
cdr3_aa: CASSYRQNTEAFF
cdr3_nt: TGTGCCAGCAGTTACAGACAGAACACTGAAGCTTTCTTT

v_call: TRBV27
clone_size: NA
d_call: TRBD2
j_call: TRBJ2-7
cdr3_aa: CASSSIKRGDSYEQYF
cdr3_nt: TGTGCCAGCAGTTCAATCAAGCGGGGGGACTCCTACGAGCAGTACTTC

v_call: TRBV6-5
clone_size: NA
d_call: NA
j_call: TRBJ1-1
cdr3_aa: CASGARGIGVTEAFF
cdr3_nt: TGTGCCAGCGGAGCGCGGGGCATCGGGGTCACTGAAGCTTTCTTT

v_call: TRBV19
clone_size: few
d_call: NA
j_call: TRBJ1-1
cdr3_aa: CASRVGTTNTEAFF
cdr3_nt: TGTGCCAGTAGAGTCGGGACAACGAACACTGAAGCTTTCTTT

v_call: TRBV5-4
clone_size: NA
d_call: NA
j_call: TRBJ1-1
cdr3_aa: CASSPPQGGTEAFF
cdr3_nt: TGTGCCAGCAGCCCCCCACAAGGGGGCACTGAAGCTTTCTTT

v_call: TRBV19
clone_size: few
d_call: NA
j_call: TRBJ2-7
cdr3_aa: CASSIFRGPYEQYF
cdr3_nt: TGTGCCAGTAGTATCTTCAGAGGCCCCTACGAGCAGTACTTC

v_call: TRBV27
clone_size: NA
d_call: NA
j_call: TRBJ2-2
cdr3_aa: CASSFLRVDTGELFF
cdr3_nt: TGTGCCAGCAGTTTCCTACGGGTTGACACCGGGGAGCTGTTTTTT

v_call: TRBV20-1
clone_size: NA
d_call: NA
j_call: TRBJ1-1
cdr3_aa: CSPADNTEAFF
cdr3_nt: TGCAGTCCAGCGGACAACACTGAAGCTTTCTTT

v_call: TRBV6-5
clone_size: few
d_call: TRBD1
j_call: TRBJ1-1
cdr3_aa: CASSYSGTGTNTEAFF
cdr3_nt: TGTGCCAGCAGTTACTCCGGGACAGGGACCAACACTGAAGCTTTCTTT

v_call: TRBV19
clone_size: NA
d_call: NA
j_call: TRBJ1-2
cdr3_aa: CASSPTSGQINYGYTF
cdr3_nt: TGTGCCAGTAGTCCGACTTCCGGACAGATTAACTATGGCTACACCTTC

v_call: TRBV7-2
clone_size: NA
d_call: TRBD2
j_call: TRBJ2-5
cdr3_aa: CASLDSGGTQETQYF
cdr3_nt: TGTGCCAGCCTAGATAGCGGGGGGACACAAGAGACCCAGTACTTC

v_call: TRBV28
clone_size: few
d_call: NA
j_call: TRBJ1-6
cdr3_aa: CASSFDRDYNSPLHF
cdr3_nt: TGTGCCAGCAGTTTCGACAGAGATTATAATTCACCCCTCCACTTT

v_call: TRBV6-5
clone_size: NA
d_call: NA
j_call: TRBJ2-7
cdr3_aa: CASMLSSSSYEQYF
cdr3_nt: TGTGCCAGCATGCTGTCCTCGAGCTCCTACGAGCAGTACTTC

v_call: TRBV19
clone_size: NA
d_call: TRBD1
j_call: TRBJ1-2
cdr3_aa: CATMERGRDGYTF
cdr3_nt: TGTGCCACTATGGAGAGGGGGCGCGATGGCTACACCTTC

v_call: TRBV18
clone_size: once
d_call: TRBD1
j_call: TRBJ1-1
cdr3_aa: CASSPRQGEMAFF
cdr3_nt: TGTGCCAGCTCACCCCGACAGGGGGAGATGGCTTTCTTT

v_call: TRBV5-1
clone_size: NA
d_call: TRBD2
j_call: TRBJ2-7
cdr3_aa: CASSTGLAAYEQYF
cdr3_nt: TGCGCCAGCAGCACCGGACTAGCAGCCTACGAGCAGTACTTC